The rows below give T cell receptor beta chains drawn from one sample of a study of blood T cell repertoires in COVID-19. The data were produced by immunoSEQ multiplex PCR, yet TCRdb's version contains in-frame clones alone and is incomplete. The sample consists of approximately 240,000 clones, around 91% of them appearing once. Sequencing used PBMCs or T cells enriched from blood (not recorded which). These receptors were obtained from a woman under 30 in a cohort exposed to, infected with or recovered from COVID-19 (not recorded which). Each CDR3 is given with its conserved first and last residue.

CDR3aa	v_gene	j_gene
CATSAGRVLAYEQYF	TRBV15	TRBJ2-7
CAISPTGQGGEQYF	TRBV10-3	TRBJ2-7
CASSPSGLQETQYF	TRBV3-1/TRBV3-2	TRBJ2-5
CASSQFSGNPDTQYF	TRBV3-1/TRBV3-2	TRBJ2-3
CASSMGTGYGYTF	TRBV19	TRBJ1-2
CASSLATRAGAYEQYF	TRBV6-5	TRBJ2-7
CASRPDQGTNQPQHF	TRBV6-6	TRBJ1-5
CASSSQDTQYF	TRBV7-2	TRBJ2-3
CASSRLLGGGYEQYF	TRBV14	TRBJ2-7
CASSAAGTKNTGELFF	TRBV7-9	TRBJ2-2
CASSSSLENYNSPLHF	TRBV11-2	TRBJ1-6
CASSARGRVFMNTEAFF	TRBV28	TRBJ1-1
CASSDPSGRVGEQFF	TRBV10-1	TRBJ2-1
CASSLSIRNYGYTF	TRBV27	TRBJ1-2
CATSSPPARGSPLHF	TRBV15	TRBJ1-6
CASSQPNLYNEQFF	TRBV23-1	TRBJ2-1
CASSTGRYENQPQHF	TRBV19	TRBJ1-5
CASSGAGGEAFF	TRBV6-1	TRBJ1-1
CASSEGDSTDTQYF	TRBV19	TRBJ2-3
CASRQNLAGVVDEQFF	TRBV11-3	TRBJ2-1
CASWREIKIKDEQYF	TRBV2	TRBJ2-7
CASSEVMSTEAFF	TRBV6-1	TRBJ1-1
CSVVKGASNEQFF	TRBV29-1	TRBJ2-1
CASSPPNSPVNEKLFF	TRBV18	TRBJ1-4
CASSLTGGLNTEAFF	TRBV11-2	TRBJ1-1
CASSELGGTEAFF	TRBV25-1	TRBJ1-1
CASSLGSAGGYTF	TRBV5-8	TRBJ1-2
CASSSAQGSNEKLFF	TRBV7-9	TRBJ1-4
CASSLETANGNTIYF	TRBV5-4	TRBJ1-3
CASSSTRPEKYF	TRBV28	TRBJ2-7
CASSLAPISSSGELFF	TRBV7-9	TRBJ2-2
CASSYGTGKYTIQYF	TRBV13	TRBJ2-4
CASTPAAENTGELFF	TRBV19	TRBJ2-2
CASSVPGNTEAFF	TRBV10-2	TRBJ1-1
CASSITRAGIRSGQPQHF	TRBV19	TRBJ1-5
CASSSAAGGNQPQHF	TRBV28	TRBJ1-5
CASSEKRVGRRHTDTQYF	TRBV25-1	TRBJ2-3
CASSLDSGTGRGETQYF	TRBV11-2	TRBJ2-5
CASSTLAGGYTGELFF	TRBV7-9	TRBJ2-2
CASSLVQVGEQFF	TRBV7-9	TRBJ2-1
CASSPTPGNTEAFF	TRBV5-1	TRBJ1-1
CASSQDGDMTYEQYF	TRBV4-1	TRBJ2-7
CASSQPDPTSGEQYF	TRBV27	TRBJ2-7